The source of this T cell receptor beta chain is a study of blood T cells in healthy people across ages. Germline V CDR1 and CDR2: SEHNR, FQNEAQ (reference sequence). This CDR3 is built from 12 residues. Trimming took 3 bases from V and 11 from J, leaving 13 bases between them. Primed by a sample-barcoded 5' primer and a J-beta primer mix, a second PCR proceeded for 7 to 11 cycles. Each of the cDNA molecules was tagged by a template-switch adaptor with 12 random nucleotides. Each of the samples gave a minimum of 2.5 million paired-end reads that contained CDR3. Via MiXCR, TCRdb re-called the 5' RACE reads, giving one row per CDR3 protein. The table includes about 780,000 distinct CDR3 sequences, about half detected once. Russia was home to the donors, healthy Caucasian individuals aged about 6 to 90. Researchers report isolating at least 6.5 million PBMCs per sample. Regarding this clonotype: A much larger clone lies one base from this, so it may be a read error.

The sequenced material came from blood. This chain uses TRBV7-9 with TRBJ2-5; D remains unclear. This sequence was found in a man older than 75 in good health. CDR3 DNA sequence: TGTGCCAGCAGCTTCTACAACAGAGAGCAGTACTTC. Its translation is CASSFYNREQYF.